These 25 T cell receptor beta chains share one sample of origin, sequenced in a study of shared clonotypes between healthy human individuals. Assay: immunoSEQ multiplex PCR; the TCRdb copy retains only in-frame clones and omits some. Found here are fewer than 600,000 clones, about four fifths of them singletons; the top ten hold 13%. Sequenced material: PBMCs. These receptors all come from a woman in her forties in good health. Some clones in this sample may be carry-over from other donors' samples.

The chain uses TRBV15 and TRBJ2-5; the D gene is possibly TRBD2 (5 bases). The CDR3 is 15 amino acids. Per germline, CDR1 LNHNV and CDR2 YYDKDF (reference sequence). V shed 3 bases and J shed 0 bases, with 11 bases lying between them. The CDR3 sequence: CATSSWTAYQETQYF. DNA for the CDR3: TGTGCCACCAGCAGCTGGACTGCTTACCAAGAGACCCAGTACTTC.

There are a few counts of this clone. The chain has TRBV28 and TRBJ1-3; 11 bases are shared with TRBD1. The CDR3 length is 17 residues. CDR1 is MDHEN and CDR2 is SYDVKM in the germline V gene. Losses at the gene ends were 8 bases for V and 5 bases for J; bases not matched to a gene: 14. The CDR3 DNA sequence: TGTGCCAGCGGGAACTTTATGGACAGGGGGCTTAGAAACACCATATATTTT. Amino acid sequence: CASGNFMDRGLRNTIYF.

The table lists this clone with a few counts. The J gene is TRBJ2-7, the V gene TRBV30; 13 positions match TRBD2. CDR1 is GTSNPN and CDR2 is SVGIG in the germline V gene (reference sequence). The CDR3 contains 20 residues. With V trimmed by 1 base and J by 2 bases, 17 bases remained unmatched. CDR3 sequence reads: CAWSAAAGWGLAGITYEQYF. The CDR3, as DNA: TGTGCCTGGAGTGCCGCTGCAGGGTGGGGACTAGCGGGAATAACCTACGAGCAGTACTTC.

This chain joins TRBV4-3 and TRBJ2-1, with D unresolved. There are 17 residues in the CDR3. With 1 base removed from V and 0 bases from J, the gap between germline ends came to 13 bases. Germline values: CDR1 LGHNA, CDR2 YSLEER. The CDR3 spells CASSQAVARSSYNEQFF. The CDR3 coding sequence is TGCGCCAGCAGCCAAGCAGTGGCCAGAAGCTCCTACAATGAGCAGTTCTTC.

This clone was picked up many times. The chain has TRBV28 and TRBJ2-5, with TRBD1 as a possible D gene (6 bases). Germline V gene data show CDR1 as MDHEN and CDR2 as SYDVKM. V was clipped by 4 bases and J by 2 bases, with 23 bases between them. The CDR3 runs to 18 residues. The CDR3 protein is CASSSSLSGTFLQETQYF. The CDR3 DNA follows: TGTGCCAGCAGTTCTTCCCTTTCCGGGACATTCTTACAAGAGACCCAGTACTTC.

The chain is built from TRBV30 and TRBJ2-2, with 9 bases fitting TRBD1. In germline, CDR1 is GTSNPN, CDR2 SVGIG (reference sequence). This CDR3 region has 13 residues. The V segment lost 8 bases and the J segment 7 bases; nucleotides outside the gene matches: 8. This chain's CDR3 is CAGNRGLGGELFF. CDR3 nucleotides: TGTGCCGGAAACAGGGGGCTGGGCGGGGAGCTGTTTTTT.

V usage is TRBV4-1 and J usage is TRBJ1-2; 7 bases map to TRBD1. The ends lost 7 bases at V and 8 bases at J; junction bases unmatched: 13. Germline-derived CDR1 and CDR2 are MGHRA and YSYEKL. CDR3 length: 14 residues. CDR3 in amino acids: CASKRSYDRDGYTF. The CDR3 bases are TGCGCCAGCAAACGTAGCTATGACAGGGACGGCTACACCTTC.

A remark on this clone: The same CDR3 is also encoded by other DNA sequences in this sample. In nucleotides, the CDR3 is TGTGCCAGCTCACCATCGGGGGGGAATGAGCAGTTCTTC. Translating it yields CASSPSGGNEQFF. The chain has TRBV18 and TRBJ2-1; 8 bases align to TRBD2. The CDR3 is 13 amino acids. Trimming cost V 2 bases and J 7 bases; bases outside gene matches: 1. CDR1 and CDR2 (germline): KGHSH, LQKENI. The full variable domain, completed using reference TRBV18 and TRBJ2-1, is NAGVMQNPRHLVRRRGQEARLRCSPMKGHSHVYWYRQLPEEGLKFMVYLQKENIIDESGMPKERFSAEFPKEGPSILRIQQVVRGDSAAYFCASSPSGGNEQFFGPGTRLTVL.

The V and J genes are TRBV5-1 and TRBJ1-1; TRBD1 is a possible D gene (5 bases). Per the germline V gene, CDR1 is SGHRS and CDR2 is YFSETQ. The CDR3 is 13 amino acids. V gave up 0 bases and J gave up 6 bases, with 9 bases separating them. CDR3 bases: TGCGCCAGCAGCTTGGTGGACATCCCTGAAGCTTTCTTT. Its translation: CASSLVDIPEAFF.

The rearrangement links TRBV5-3 to TRBJ2-2; tentatively, D is TRBD2 (6 bases). TRBV5-3 is an open reading frame, and its role is uncertain. Trimming cost V 0 bases and J 2 bases, with 17 bases left between them. The CDR3 is made up of 18 amino acids. CDR3 loop: CARSLEGWDSLNTGELFF. The CDR3 region has the DNA TGTGCCAGAAGCTTGGAGGGATGGGACTCACTAAACACCGGGGAGCTGTTTTTT.

This chain joins TRBV5-4 and TRBJ2-2, with D unresolved. The CDR3 loop spans 15 amino acids. With 0 bases removed from V and 1 base from J, the gap between germline ends came to 7 bases. The germline V gene has CDR1 SGHNT and CDR2 YYREEE (reference sequence). The CDR3 protein is CASSLDQMNTGELFF. DNA for the CDR3: TGTGCCAGCAGCTTGGACCAGATGAACACCGGGGAGCTGTTTTTT. Full variable domain (missing parts from reference TRBV5-4 and TRBJ2-2): ETGVTQSPTHLIKTRGQQVTLRCSSQSGHNTVSWYQQALGQGPQFIFQYYREEENGRGNFPPRFSGLQFPNYSSELNVNALELDDSALYLCASSLDQMNTGELFFGEGSRLTVL.

This chain joins TRBV5-1 and TRBJ2-2, with D perhaps matching TRBD2 (6 bases). The germline V gene encodes CDR1 SGHRS and CDR2 YFSETQ. Trimming took off 5 bases at V and 4 bases at J, with 15 bases between the two ends. The CDR3 is 15 amino acids. The DNA for the CDR3 is TGCGCCAGCAGATCTGGAGGGTCCGGCACCGGGGAGCTGTTTTTT. Translated, it gives CASRSGGSGTGELFF.

This clone was counted ten times or more. The chain carries TRBV6-4 and TRBJ2-1, with 8 bases fitting TRBD1. The junction had 9 bases not matched to a gene; V was cut back by 4 bases and J by 13 bases. Germline V gene lookup returns CDR1 MRHNA and CDR2 SNTAGT. CDR3 length: 13 amino acids. This CDR3 is CASSAEMGQVQFF. For the CDR3, the DNA is TGTGCCAGCAGTGCCGAAATGGGACAGGTCCAGTTCTTC.

The chain has TRBV30 and TRBJ1-2, with TRBD1 as a possible D gene (5 bases). Trimming removed 3 bases at V and 3 bases at J, with 11 bases between. Germline CDR1 GTSNPN, CDR2 SVGIG (reference sequence). The CDR3 spans 13 residues. The CDR3 sequence: CAWSPGRHYGYTF. CDR3 coding DNA: TGTGCCTGGAGCCCGGGACGGCACTATGGCTACACCTTC.

The V call is TRBV5-4, the J call TRBJ2-2; no clear D gene. Trimming pared 0 bases from V and 4 bases from J, leaving 13 bases between. CDR1 and CDR2 from the germline V gene are SGHNT and YYREEE (reference sequence). CDR3 size: 16 residues. CDR3 sequence (DNA): TGTGCCAGCAGCTTGGGAGCGAGCCGGGCCACCGGGGAGCTGTTTTTT. Protein sequence: CASSLGASRATGELFF.

The chain links TRBV7-2 to TRBJ1-2; weak D call: TRBD1 (6 bases). The CDR3 totals 16 residues. With 2 bases removed from V and 7 bases from J, the gap between germline ends came to 20 bases. Germline V gene lookup returns CDR1 SGHTA and CDR2 FQGNSA. The CDR3 protein is CASSLWGPGAAGGYTF. As DNA, the CDR3 is TGTGCCAGCAGCTTATGGGGTCCAGGGGCGGCGGGTGGCTACACCTTC. Combining the CDR3 with reference TRBV7-2 and TRBJ1-2 gives the whole variable domain GAGVSQSPSNKVTEKGKDVELRCDPISGHTALYWYRQSLGQGLEFLIYFQGNSAPDKSGLPSDRFSAERTGGSVSTLTIQRTQQEDSAVYLCASSLWGPGAAGGYTFGSGTRLTVV.

The V and J genes are TRBV5-1 and TRBJ1-2; D is uncertain. V lost 2 bases to trimming and J lost 4 bases, with 12 bases between them. The CDR3 contains 14 residues. From germline, CDR1 is SGHRS and CDR2 YFSETQ. The CDR3 spells CASSFGRWSYGYTF. The CDR3 nucleotides are TGCGCCAGCAGCTTTGGCCGATGGAGCTATGGCTACACCTTC.

CDR3 residues: CATGTGDGYTF. CDR3 sequence (DNA): TGTGCCACCGGGACAGGGGATGGCTACACCTTC. The chain uses TRBV19 and TRBJ1-2; the match to TRBD1 covers 10 bases. The CDR3 is 11 residues long. Germline values: CDR1 LNHDA, CDR2 SQIVND (reference sequence). The junction had 2 bases not matched to a gene; V was cut back by 10 bases and J by 6 bases.

The chain has TRBV5-1 and TRBJ2-2; 7 bases are shared with TRBD2. The germline V gene encodes CDR1 SGHRS and CDR2 YFSETQ. CDR3 length: 15 amino acids. J lost 5 bases, V lost 0 bases, and 4 bases had no gene match. This CDR3 is CASSLELAETGELFF. The CDR3 nucleotides are TGCGCCAGCAGCTTGGAGCTAGCGGAGACCGGGGAGCTGTTTTTT.

V gene TRBV2 combines with J gene TRBJ2-7; D possibly matches TRBD1 or TRBD2 (5 bases each). CDR1 is SNHLY and CDR2 is FYNNEI in the germline V gene. V lost 6 bases to trimming and J lost 3 bases, with 12 bases between them. The CDR3 loop spans 13 amino acids. The CDR3 spells CASSGRENYEQYF. The CDR3 nucleotides read TGTGCCAGCAGCGGCAGGGAGAACTACGAGCAGTACTTC.

In this sample, this clone turned up once. This sequence joins TRBV28 and TRBJ1-1; D remains unclear. This CDR3 has 14 amino acids. Germline values: CDR1 MDHEN, CDR2 SYDVKM. The V end lost 4 bases, the J end lost 0 bases, and 9 bases lay between the germline ends. The CDR3 region has the DNA TGTGCCAGCAGTTACCGACACTTGAACACTGAAGCTTTCTTT. This codes for CASSYRHLNTEAFF.

J is TRBJ2-5 and V is TRBV10-3; 12 positions agree with TRBD2. J gave up 5 bases and V 3 bases, and 4 bases lay outside the gene matches. This CDR3 spans 15 amino acids. Germline CDR1 is ENHRY and CDR2 is SYGVKD. The DNA of the CDR3 is TGTGCCATCAGTGATTGGACTAGCGGGATGGAGACCCAGTACTTC. Translated: CAISDWTSGMETQYF.

CDR3 bases: TGTGCCAGCAGTTTAAGCTTCTCCTCTGGAAACACCATATATTTT. Protein: CASSLSFSSGNTIYF. V and J are TRBV28 and TRBJ1-3; D is uncertain. This CDR3 has 15 amino acids. V was trimmed by 2 bases and J by 0 bases, leaving 8 bases between them. The germline V gene has CDR1 MDHEN and CDR2 SYDVKM.

Concerning this clone itself: The same CDR3 arises from other DNA sequences in this sample as well. The chain carries TRBV9 and TRBJ1-1; D gene ambiguous. CDR1 and CDR2 (germline): SGDLS, YYNGEE. Deletions cut 1 base from V and 4 bases from J, with 8 bases between. The CDR3 consists of 13 residues. The CDR3 region is CASSVRGGTEAFF. The CDR3 DNA reads as TGTGCCAGCAGCGTACGGGGTGGCACTGAAGCTTTCTTT.

This sequence joins TRBV28 and TRBJ1-2, with 9 bases that match TRBD1. J gave up 1 base and V 7 bases, and 4 bases lay outside the gene matches. The CDR3 totals 14 residues. Germline V gene sequence: CDR1 MDHEN, CDR2 SYDVKM. Here the CDR3 reads CASTGTGINYGYTF. The CDR3 DNA reads as TGTGCCAGCACTGGGACAGGGATTAACTATGGCTACACCTTC.